This T cell receptor (beta chain) was found in a study of shared clonotypes between healthy human individuals (TCRdb year 2020). Study-wide context: A few men and a couple of women, aged 18 to 49 years, made up the cohort. Blood TCR repertoires of roughly 5 healthy adults were deeply sequenced to estimate repertoire size and the extent of clonotype sharing between individuals. Different laboratories and diverse techniques were used to prepare libraries and sequence TCR repertoires, to increase sequencing depth and limit assay-specific biases. Per donor, three plates each were used for CD4 naive and CD4 memory, two for CD8 naive, and one for CD8 memory. Leukapheresis yielded between about 0.85 and 10 billion PBMCs per donor. What the study reported, not specific to this receptor: Across a few donors, about 4.5% of naive CD4, approximately 3.6% of naive CD8, approximately 2.5% of memory CD4, and approximately 0.4% of memory CD8 clonotypes were shared. The small number of donors limited the genetic and exposure-history diversity represented. Sampling was limited to blood, and TCR repertoires in tissue likely differ from TCR repertoires in blood. Even with the large sequencing depth, rarefaction of the sorted-subset datasets indicated that sequencing was incomplete. Pairwise subsampling indicated that sequencing depth was expected to affect the degree of clonotype sharing among donors. Larger estimated clonotype richness was generally found for naive subsets than for memory subsets. Clonotypes shared by all four sorted-subset donors showed higher generation probabilities than non-shared clonotypes.

The donors were healthy, HIV-negative adults with no recently reported acute infections or vaccinations. Only Caucasian adults living in Nashville, Tennessee, USA were represented among the donors. CD4+ T cells were enriched through magnetic negative selection, after which naive cells were positively selected on CD45RA and the remaining negative fraction served as the memory subset. Blood was collected by leukapheresis, and PBMCs were isolated by Ficoll-Histopaque density gradient centrifugation and then cryopreserved in liquid nitrogen vapor phase. Analytical flow cytometry was used to check the purity and quantity of every magnetically sorted T cell population. Genomic DNA was isolated from each sorted fraction and quantified by UV absorbance on a Nanodrop 2000c. With regard to this clone: Its specific antigen is unknown. It has no much larger one-base neighbor in the sample; base qualities were not kept.

TCR CDR3 regions were amplified from genomic DNA by multiplex PCR using the deep immunoSEQ assay. Extracted genomic DNA from each cell subset was distributed evenly across all wells of several immunoSEQ 96-well plates, and each plate was treated as a replicate. For sorted subsets, each replicate PCR was loaded with approximately 0.2 ug genomic DNA, equivalent to about 30,000 T cell genomes. The purified libraries were quantified using a Qubit 3.0 fluorometer, sized with a Bioanalyzer 2100, and then quantified again using the KAPA Library Quantification kit. Every immunoSEQ 96-well plate was sequenced on a separate single-read 150-cycle Illumina NextSeq 550 flow cell. The study's own analysis went as follows. Because only junctional sequences without quality scores were contained in the immunoSEQ output, filtering matching that applied to full-length reads could not be performed. Sequences were annotated with PyIR, a Python wrapper for IgBLAST v1.9, using IMGT germline references to assign V/J genes and CDR3. Reads with weak V/J assignments (E-value above 1e-6), missing CDR3, stop codons, out-of-frame junctions, or ambiguous translated residues were removed. V3J clonotypes were defined as sequences sharing an identical inferred V gene, J gene, and CDR3 amino acid sequence. Percentage overlap between repertoires was calculated by dividing the number of shared unique clonotypes by the size of the smaller repertoire. RTK rarefaction, the Chao1 estimator, and Recon v2.1 estimates of unobserved clonotypes were used to assess repertoire richness. OLGA was used to compute generation probabilities for all TCRbeta clonotypes that the gDNA method yielded from a handful of donors. This is the immuneACCESS table as TCRdb keeps it, with only in-frame sequences that have V and J called. A part of the clones is gone; compared with another copy, unresolved V genes explain less than half, and the rest is unexplained. For V, J and clone size, that table is used; D and trimming come from the DNA. The sample has 2,500,000 or so clones on record, approximately 93% of them singletons. The ten biggest clones cover 0.36% of the sample.

V loses 2 bases of germline sequence and J loses 2 bases, and the interval between the two ends is 10 bases. Based on the germline V gene (reference sequence), the CDR1 and CDR2 sequences are MNHNY and SVGAGI. The CDR3 sequence holds 15 residues, the cysteine and phenylalanine included. The sequence is cut down to CDR3 DNA, 45 bases in frame from base 1. The sequence joins TRBV6-6 to TRBJ1-5; matching of 5 bases hints at TRBD1 as the D gene. The sequenced sample was naive CD4+ T cells from PBMCs. The cell subset or site label on this specimen signifies: CD45RA+ positively selected. The source of this sequence is a man younger than 30 in good health. Some clones in this sample may be carry-over from other donors' samples. The sequence in DNA is TGTGCCAGCAGTTACACCGAAGGGGGCAATCAGCCCCAGCATTTT. This is translated as CASSYTEGGNQPQHF.